The TCR beta chain under discussion was sequenced for a study of blood T cell repertoires in COVID-19. Study overall: Sites across the United States, Italy and Spain contributed samples from acute and convalescent COVID-19. From T cells, B-cell-depleted T cells, or PBMCs came the material, which was cDNA or gDNA.

How the authors handled the data: Estimated nucleated cell counts came from reference gene primer amplification. This table comes from immunoSEQ multiplex PCR, and its TCRdb copy is limited to in-frame clones, with some not included. V, J and clone size are those of that table, while D and trimming were read from the DNA. This table holds about 120,000 clones, roughly three quarters found once. This clone is a singleton in its sample. CDR1 GTSNPN and CDR2 SVGIG come from the germline V gene (reference sequence). V was pared by 3 bases and J by 3 bases, with 4 bases of the junction left unmatched. The CDR3 is 13 amino acids.

The source is a woman older than 75 with acute or convalescent COVID-19. Sequencing used peripheral blood. This chain connects TRBV30 to TRBJ1-1, with 7 bases identical to TRBD1. The CDR3 loop reads CAWSPGQHTEAFF. In nucleotides, the CDR3 is TGTGCCTGGAGCCCGGGACAGCACACTGAAGCTTTCTTT.